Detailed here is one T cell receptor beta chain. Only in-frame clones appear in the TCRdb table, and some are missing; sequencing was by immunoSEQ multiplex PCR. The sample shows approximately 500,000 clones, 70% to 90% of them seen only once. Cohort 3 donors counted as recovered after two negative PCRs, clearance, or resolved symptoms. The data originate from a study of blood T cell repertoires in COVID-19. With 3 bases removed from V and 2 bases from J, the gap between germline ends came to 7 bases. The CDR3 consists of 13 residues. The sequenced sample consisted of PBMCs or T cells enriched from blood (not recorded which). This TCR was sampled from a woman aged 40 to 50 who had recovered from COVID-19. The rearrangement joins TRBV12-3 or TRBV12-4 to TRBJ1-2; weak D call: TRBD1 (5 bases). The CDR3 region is CASSFRENYGYTF. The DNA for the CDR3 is TGTGCCAGCAGTTTCAGGGAAAACTATGGCTACACCTTC.